These T cell receptor beta chains were read from a single sample in a study of kidney transplant recipient with SARS-CoV-2 infection. One entry per CDR3 protein, called by TCRdb with MiXCR from the reads. The sample lists 250,000 or so distinct CDR3 sequences; more than 25% were seen once. The starting material was a blood sample, obtained at baseline and on roughly day 110 from a kidney transplant recipient. The receptor set was obtained from a young adult male patient who had COVID-19 and was a kidney transplant recipient. The graft donor may be the source of some T cells. CDR3s include the opening cysteine and the closing phenylalanine or tryptophan. The order of the fields is V gene, J gene, D gene, clone size, CDR3 protein, CDR3 DNA. The D gene is left open where the match is weak. Size values are once, few and many counts, or a class for expanded clones, and some rows have none.

TRBV5-1,TRBJ1-1,NA,many,CASSLGVSYTEAFF,TGCGCCAGCAGCTTGGGGGTGAGTTACACTGAAGCTTTCTTT
TRBV4-1,TRBJ2-5,NA,many,CASSQGQGGTQYF,TGCGCCAGCAGCCAAGGCCAGGGAGGGACCCAGTACTTC
TRBV7-8,TRBJ1-6,TRBD1,few,CASSGGQRSSYNSPLHF,TGTGCCAGCAGCGGGGGACAGCGGAGCTCCTATAATTCACCCCTCCACTTT
TRBV11-1,TRBJ2-2,TRBD2,many,CASRREAATGELFF,TGTGCGAGCAGGCGGGAGGCAGCCACCGGGGAGCTGTTTTTT
TRBV3-1,TRBJ1-1,NA,many,CASSIRSPISILTEAFF,TGTGCCAGCAGCATTCGATCTCCCATTTCAATTCTCACTGAAGCTTTCTTT
TRBV5-4,TRBJ2-5,TRBD2,NA,CASGGTSGRRQETQYF,TGTGCCAGCGGCGGGACTAGCGGGAGACGGCAAGAGACCCAGTACTTC
TRBV11-3,TRBJ2-3,NA,many,CASSDRTGTDTQYF,TGTGCCAGCAGCGACAGGACGGGCACAGATACGCAGTATTTT
TRBV27,TRBJ1-2,NA,many,CASSPLYGRDYGYTF,TGTGCCAGCAGTCCGCTCTACGGGAGGGACTATGGCTACACCTTC
TRBV3-1,TRBJ2-5,NA,NA,CANSDADPISFSETQYF,TGTGCCAACAGCGATGCCGATCCCATTTCTTTCTCTGAAACCCAGTACTTC
TRBV5-5,TRBJ2-2,NA,many,CASSLALKNTGELFF,TGTGCCAGCAGCTTGGCTCTGAAGAACACCGGGGAGCTGTTTTTT
TRBV19,TRBJ1-2,NA,NA,CASSGHLTNRKTYGYAF,TGTGCCAGTAGTGGGCATTTGACAAATCGAAAGACCTATGGCTACGCCTTC
TRBV5-4,TRBJ1-2,NA,many,CASLVPVPGKTYGYTF,TGTGCCAGCCTTGTCCCCGTACCAGGAAAGACCTATGGCTACACCTTC
TRBV4-2,TRBJ1-2,NA,many,CASSQGGGQGYTF,TGTGCCAGCAGCCAAGGGGGGGGTCAGGGCTACACCTTC
TRBV5-3,TRBJ2-6,NA,few,CARGIHSGEQSRANVLTF,TGTGCCAGAGGTATCCACAGTGGTGAACAAAGTCGGGCCAACGTCCTGACTTTC
TRBV6-5,TRBJ1-1,NA,many,CASSAIKRDTEAFF,TGTGCCAGCAGTGCTATTAAACGGGACACTGAAGCTTTCTTT
TRBV9,TRBJ2-2,TRBD1,many,CASSGGQTPSTGELFF,TGTGCCAGCAGCGGGGGACAGACCCCGAGTACCGGGGAGCTGTTTTTT
TRBV2,TRBJ1-6,NA,many,CASSGSYNSPLHF,TGTGCCAGCAGTGGCAGCTATAATTCACCCCTCCACTTT
TRBV16,TRBJ1-2,NA,many,CASSDGVVVRKTYGYTF,TGTGCCAGCAGCGACGGGGTGGTCGTTAGAAAGACCTATGGCTACACCTTC
TRBV12-3/TRBV12-4,TRBJ2-2,NA,many,CASSLIGQGRLFF,TGTGCCAGCAGTTTAATAGGGCAGGGAAGGCTGTTTTTT
TRBV27,TRBJ1-2,NA,many,CASSPRAGDLYGYTF,TGTGCCAGCAGTCCCAGGGCAGGCGACCTCTATGGCTACACCTTC
TRBV30,TRBJ2-5,TRBD2,NA,CAWSLGTSAQETQYF,TGTGCCTGGAGCCTGGGGACTAGCGCCCAAGAGACCCAGTACTTC
TRBV6-5,TRBJ1-4,NA,many,CASRKQGTDLEKLFF,TGTGCCAGTCGAAAACAGGGAACGGACCTGGAAAAACTGTTTTTT
TRBV19,TRBJ2-3,NA,NA,CASSMGDTQYF,TGTGCCAGTAGTATGGGAGATACGCAGTATTTT
TRBV11-1,TRBJ1-2,NA,many,CASSVLPKAGKTYGYTF,TGTGCCAGCAGCGTGCTACCTAAGGCTGGAAAGACCTATGGCTACACCTTC
TRBV9,TRBJ2-2,TRBD1,many,CASSDPRTGTGATGELFF,TGTGCCAGCAGCGACCCCAGAACCGGGACAGGGGCAACCGGGGAGCTGTTTTTT
TRBV3-1,TRBJ2-2,NA,many,CASSLIFPISGLTGELFF,TGTGCCAGCAGCCTAATATTTCCCATTTCAGGCTTGACCGGGGAGCTGTTTTTT
TRBV5-4,TRBJ1-2,NA,NA,CASRADVPGKTYDYTF,TGTGCCAGCAGGGCTGACGTACCAGGAAAGACCTATGACTACACCTTC
TRBV5-3,TRBJ1-2,NA,many,CARYAGVVRKTYGYTF,TGTGCCAGATACGCTGGAGTGGTGAGAAAGACCTATGGCTACACCTTC
TRBV5-1,TRBJ1-3,NA,many,CASSGDSGNTIYF,TGCGCCAGCAGCGGGGACTCCGGCAACACCATATATTTT
TRBV24-1,TRBJ2-1,TRBD1,many,CATSGRTGGNEQFF,TGTGCCACCAGTGGCCGGACAGGGGGAAATGAGCAGTTCTTC
TRBV7-2,TRBJ2-3,NA,NA,CASSGMQGTDTQYF,TGTGCCAGCAGCGGGATGCAGGGGACAGATACGCAGTATTTT
TRBV6-5,TRBJ2-7,TRBD1,many,CASSYLDREYEQYF,TGTGCCAGCAGTTACCTGGACAGGGAATACGAGCAGTACTTC
TRBV29-1,TRBJ1-1,NA,many,CSTLRGDTEAFF,TGCAGCACCCTCAGGGGCGACACTGAAGCTTTCTTT
TRBV25-1,TRBJ1-3,NA,many,CASTSGNTIYF,TGTGCCAGCACTTCCGGAAACACCATATATTTT